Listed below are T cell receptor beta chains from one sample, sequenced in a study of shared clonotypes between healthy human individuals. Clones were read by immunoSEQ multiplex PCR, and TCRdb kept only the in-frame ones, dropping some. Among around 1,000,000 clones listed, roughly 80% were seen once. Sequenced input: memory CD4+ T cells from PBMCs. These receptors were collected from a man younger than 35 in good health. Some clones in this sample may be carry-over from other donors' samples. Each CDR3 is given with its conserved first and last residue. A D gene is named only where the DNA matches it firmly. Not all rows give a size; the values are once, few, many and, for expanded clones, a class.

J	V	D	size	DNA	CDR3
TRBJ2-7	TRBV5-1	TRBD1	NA	TGCGCCAGCAGCTTCTTCGGAGACAGGGTGAACGAGCAGTACTTC	CASSFFGDRVNEQYF
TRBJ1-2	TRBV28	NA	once	TGTGCCAGCAGTCGGGCAGGGGTCGAGGGCTACACCTTC	CASSRAGVEGYTF
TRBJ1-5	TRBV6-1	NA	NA	TGTGCCAGCAGTACTTTTAGCAATCAGCCCCAGCATTTT	CASSTFSNQPQHF
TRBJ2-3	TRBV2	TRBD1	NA	TGTGCCAGCAGTTACCGGGACAGGGATACGCAGTATTTT	CASSYRDRDTQYF
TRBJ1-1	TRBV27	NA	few	TGTGCCAGCAGATCACCCAGCCGGGGAACAACGCGAGCTTTCTTT	CASRSPSRGTTRAFF
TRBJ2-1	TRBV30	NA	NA	TGTGCCTGGAGTGAAACGAATGAGCAGTTCTTC	CAWSETNEQFF
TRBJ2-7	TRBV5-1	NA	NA	TGCGCCAGCAGCTTGGTGGGTAGTCCAGCTACCTACGAGCAGTACTTC	CASSLVGSPATYEQYF
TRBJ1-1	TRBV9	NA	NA	TGTGCCAGCAGCGGGGGACCCTACCTGAACACTGAAGCTTTCTTT	CASSGGPYLNTEAFF
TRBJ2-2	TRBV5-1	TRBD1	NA	TGCGCCAGCAGCCCAGGACCTCAGGGGGCTGGGGCCGGGGAGCTGCTTTTT	CASSPGPQGAGAGELLF
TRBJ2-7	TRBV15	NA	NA	TGTGCCACCAGCAGTCCCCAAAGGATGACGTACTTC	CATSSPQRMTYF
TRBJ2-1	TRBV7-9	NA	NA	TGTGCCAGCAGCTTAGTAGCTGATGAGCAGTTCTTC	CASSLVADEQFF
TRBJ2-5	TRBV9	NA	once	TGTGCCAGCAGCGTAGGGGGGCGAGAGACCCAGTACTTC	CASSVGGRETQYF
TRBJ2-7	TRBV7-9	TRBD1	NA	TGTGCCAGCAGCTTTCGGGGACAGGGGGCGGACGAGCAGTACTTC	CASSFRGQGADEQYF
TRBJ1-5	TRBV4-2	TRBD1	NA	TGTGCCAGCAGCCAGACAGGGCCTCGAGGCAGGCCCCAGCATTTT	CASSQTGPRGRPQHF
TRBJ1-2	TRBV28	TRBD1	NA	TGTGCCAGCAGTTCGTCCGGGACAGGGGGCGTGAACTATGGCTACACCTTC	CASSSSGTGGVNYGYTF
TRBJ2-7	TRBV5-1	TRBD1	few	TGCGCCAGCAGCTTGGGGGACAGAGCCGAGCAGTACTTC	CASSLGDRAEQYF
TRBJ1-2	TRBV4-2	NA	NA	TGTGCCAGCAGCCAGGACTATCACTATGGCTACACCTTC	CASSQDYHYGYTF
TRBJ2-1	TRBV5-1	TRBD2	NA	TGCGCCAGCAGCCCGGGGAGCGGGAGGGATTACAATGAGCAGTTCTTC	CASSPGSGRDYNEQFF
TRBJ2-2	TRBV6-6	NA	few	TGTGCCAGCAGTCCAGGGGTTTGGACCGGGGAGCTGTTTTTT	CASSPGVWTGELFF
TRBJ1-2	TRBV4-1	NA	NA	TGCGCCAGCAGCCTAGAACAGGGAGGACGTGGCTACACCTTC	CASSLEQGGRGYTF
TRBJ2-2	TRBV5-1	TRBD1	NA	TGCGCCAGCAGCTCTAGGGGGCGCGACACCGGGGAGCTGTTTTTT	CASSSRGRDTGELFF
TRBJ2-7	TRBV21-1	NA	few	TGTGCCAGCAGCAAAGAGGCAGTCAGACCGGACGATCGCTACGAGCAGTACTTC	CASSKEAVRPDDRYEQYF
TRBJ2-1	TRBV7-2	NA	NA	TGTGCCAGAGTCGGGGGCAATGAGCAGTTCTTC	CARVGGNEQFF
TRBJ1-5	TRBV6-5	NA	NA	TGTGCCAGCAGCCTTATACCGGGATTCAATCAGCCCCAGCATTTT	CASSLIPGFNQPQHF
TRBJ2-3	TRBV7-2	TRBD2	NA	TGTGCCAGCAGCCTCGTAGCGGGAGGGCCCCCAGATACGCAGTATTTT	CASSLVAGGPPDTQYF
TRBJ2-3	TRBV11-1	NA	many	TGTGCCAGCAGCTTAGCTCCCACAGATACGCAGTATTTT	CASSLAPTDTQYF
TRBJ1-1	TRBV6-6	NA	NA	TGTGCCAGCACCCCCGACAGTCTCAGGACTGAGGCTTTCTTT	CASTPDSLRTEAFF
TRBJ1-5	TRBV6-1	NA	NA	TGTGCCAGCAACGGAGGGCGAAGAATCCAGCCCCAGCATTTT	CASNGGRRIQPQHF
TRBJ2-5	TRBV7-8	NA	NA	TGTGCCAGCAGCCCGACGGGTTTTCAAGAGACCCAGTACTTC	CASSPTGFQETQYF
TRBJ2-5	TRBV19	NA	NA	TGTGCCAGTAGTATATTCAGCAGGGGCCTCCAAGAGACCCAGTACTTC	CASSIFSRGLQETQYF
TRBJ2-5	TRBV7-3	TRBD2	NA	TGTGCCAGCAGCTTAATTAGCGGGGGCCAAGAGACCCAGTACTTC	CASSLISGGQETQYF
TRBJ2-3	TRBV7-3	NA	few	TGTGCCAGCAGCTTTCGAGGACTCCCAGATACGCAGTATTTT	CASSFRGLPDTQYF
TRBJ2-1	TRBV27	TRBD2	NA	TGTGCCAGCAGTTTAACGGGGGGGCTCAGCTCCTACAATGAGCAGTTCTTC	CASSLTGGLSSYNEQFF
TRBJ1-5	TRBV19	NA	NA	TGTGCCAGTAGTATACAGGCCGATCAGCCCCAGCATTTT	CASSIQADQPQHF
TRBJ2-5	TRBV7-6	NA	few	TGTGCCAGCAGCTTAGCCCGGGGAGGCAAAGAGACCCAGTACTTC	CASSLARGGKETQYF
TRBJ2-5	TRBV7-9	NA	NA	TGTGCCAGCAGCCAGCAGGGGGGATGGGAGACCCAGTACTTC	CASSQQGGWETQYF
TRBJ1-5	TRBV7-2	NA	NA	TGTGCCAGCAGCCCTACCGGGACGGTAAAGAATCAGCCCCAGCATTTT	CASSPTGTVKNQPQHF
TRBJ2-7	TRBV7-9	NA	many	TGTGCCAGCAGCCGAAGTCTCGAGTCGTCCGAGCAGTACTTC	CASSRSLESSEQYF
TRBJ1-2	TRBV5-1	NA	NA	TGCGCCAGCAGCCCACAGGGTATTAATGGCTACACCTTC	CASSPQGINGYTF
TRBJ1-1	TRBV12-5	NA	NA	TGTGCTAGTGGTCCGGTAGAGGGGAGTGAAGCTTTCTTT	CASGPVEGSEAFF
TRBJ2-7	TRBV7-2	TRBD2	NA	TGTGCCAGCAGCTTGCGGGTAGCGGGACACTACGAGCAGTACTTC	CASSLRVAGHYEQYF
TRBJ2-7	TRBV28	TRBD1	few	TGTGCCAGCAGCCCCGTGGGACAGGGAATCCACGAGCAGTACTTC	CASSPVGQGIHEQYF
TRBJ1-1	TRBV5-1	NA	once	TGCGCCAGCAGCGAAGGGACCCAGTTGGAAGCTTTCTTT	CASSEGTQLEAFF
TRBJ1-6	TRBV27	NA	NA	TGTGCCAGCAGTTTGGGGGCTTCACCCCTCCACTTT	CASSLGASPLHF
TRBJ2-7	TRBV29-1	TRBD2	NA	TGCAGCGTTGAAGATCAACTAGCGGGCTACGAGCAGTACTTC	CSVEDQLAGYEQYF
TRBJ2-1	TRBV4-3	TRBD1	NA	TGCGCCAGCAGCCAAGTTGGATCGACAGGGTACAATGAGCAGTTCTTC	CASSQVGSTGYNEQFF